Here is one T cell receptor (beta chain) with its context. What it recognizes is unknown. Purified naive CD4+ T cells were depleted of CD25+ Tregs. Full-length variable regions came from constant-region reverse primers plus semi-nested Nested Universal Primer A PCR. From the 5' RACE reads, TCRdb called clonotypes with MiXCR, one entry per CDR3 protein. The data hold 7,000 to 9,000 distinct CDR3 sequences, with over 25% observed a single time. Overall study findings and caveats: Tumor memory CD4+ T cell TCR gene usage clustered with blood and lymph node memory CD4+ cells and lymph node naive CD4+ cells.

The length of the CDR3 is 14 residues. The V end was cut by 5 bases, the J end by 3 bases, with 11 bases between. Germline assignment: CDR1 SGHAT and CDR2 FQNNGV. What was sequenced was naive CD4+ T cells sorted from a lymph node. Documented subset: naive CD4+ T cells, CD4+CD45RA+CD25-. This receptor was taken from a female donor with breast cancer. V and J are TRBV11-2 and TRBJ2-1, with D possibly being TRBD2 (6 bases). CDR3 sequence: CASSPGRCYNEQFF. In DNA, the CDR3 is TGTGCCAGCAGCCCGGGGAGGTGCTACAATGAGCAGTTCTTC. The full variable domain, its missing parts supplied by reference TRBV11-2 and TRBJ2-1, is EAGVAQSPRYKIIEKRQSVAFWCNPISGHATLYWYQQILGQGPKLLIQFQNNGVVDDSQLPKDRFSAERLKGVDSTLKIQPAKLEDSAVYLCASSPGRCYNEQFFGPGTRLTVL.